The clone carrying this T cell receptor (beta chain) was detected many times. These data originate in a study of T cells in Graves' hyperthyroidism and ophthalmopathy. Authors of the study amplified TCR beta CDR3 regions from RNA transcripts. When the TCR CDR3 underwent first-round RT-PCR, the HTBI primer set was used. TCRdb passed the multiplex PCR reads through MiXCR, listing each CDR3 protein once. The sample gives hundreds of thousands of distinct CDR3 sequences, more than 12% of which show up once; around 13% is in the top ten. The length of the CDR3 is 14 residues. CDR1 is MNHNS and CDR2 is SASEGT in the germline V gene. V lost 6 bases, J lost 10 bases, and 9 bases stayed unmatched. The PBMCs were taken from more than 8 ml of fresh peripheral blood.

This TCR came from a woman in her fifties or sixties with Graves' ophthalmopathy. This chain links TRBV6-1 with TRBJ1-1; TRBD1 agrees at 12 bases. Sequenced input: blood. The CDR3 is CASSPRGTGGSAFF. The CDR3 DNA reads TGTGCCAGCAGCCCCCGCGGGACAGGGGGCTCAGCTTTCTTT.